Detailed here is one T cell receptor beta chain. This clone was observed a handful of times. The specificity of this receptor is unknown. Base qualities are not recorded, but no much larger clone differs from it by a single base. The immunoSEQ Assay, a bias-controlled multiplex PCR, was used to amplify TCRbeta CDR3 regions from genomic DNA. For the original study's pipeline: The number of nucleated cells in each sample was estimated by amplification of reference gene primers within the assay. To quantify the absolute abundance of each unique TCRbeta CDR3 rearrangement, sequence reads were collapsed and filtered. For each sample, productive Simpson clonality was calculated as the square root of Simpson's diversity index over productive rearrangements. TCRdb's version of the immuneACCESS table is confined to in-frame rearrangements and falls short of the full clone set. An unresolved V gene accounts for under half of the shortfall where checked; the remainder is of unknown origin. That table gives V, J and clone size, and the DNA gave D and trimming. Across this sample there are under 300,000 clones, with around 90% seen only once. The ten largest clones take up more than 0.65% of the sample.

This entry belongs to a study of blood T cell repertoires in COVID-19 (dated by TCRdb to about 2020). Looking at the study overall: Samples from collaborators originated in the United States, Italy and Spain and spanned both the acute and convalescent phases of COVID-19. The material from the prospective study consisted of cDNA or gDNA derived from T cells, B-cell-depleted T cells, or PBMCs. Deeply sampled blood TCRbeta repertoires from subjects exposed to, actively infected with, or recovered from COVID-19 were included in the dataset. The repertoires were released in a freely available public database intended as a resource for research on the immune response to SARS-CoV-2. Samples were obtained from the ongoing ImmuneRACE study (first 160 participants) and from about 1,300 subjects provided by 6 global collaborators. The sample metadata nearly always contained a de-identified subject ID, COVID-19 status, age in years and sex. HLA class I and class II types, where available, came from metadata supplied by the sample provider rather than from assay-based typing. What the authors observed across the whole study: The quantity of clinical and demographic metadata differed by source and by participant and was supplied without curation.

CDR1 and CDR2 were assigned from the germline V gene as SGHRS and YFSETQ. CDR3 length: 16 amino acids, cysteine to phenylalanine. The retained sequence is limited to the CDR3, 48 bases, with the frame set at the first base. Germline trimming: 5 bases from V, 0 bases from J; junction bases outside gene matches: 9. At one collaborating source in Seattle, patients were enrolled during active infection and were followed longitudinally through the course of disease. The collaborating institutions used their own protocols to collect whole blood in K2EDTA tubes. Collaborator samples were shipped for TCRbeta analysis as frozen whole blood, isolated PBMCs, or DNA extracted from either sample type.

The chain couples TRBV5-1 to TRBJ1-1; the central 8 bases match TRBD1. This clonotype was obtained from a man aged 25-40 years with COVID-19, enrolled during active disease. The sample consisted of peripheral blood. The CDR3 has the sequence CASRPGTGLLNTEAFF. The DNA sequence is TGCGCCAGCAGGCCCGGGACAGGACTATTGAACACTGAAGCTTTCTTT. Full variable domain (CDR3 extended with the reference TRBV5-1 and TRBJ1-1 proteins): KAGVTQTPRYLIKTRGQQVTLSCSPISGHRSVSWYQQTPGQGLQFLFEYFSETQRNKGNFPGRFSGRQFSNSRSEMNVSTLELGDSALYLCASRPGTGLLNTEAFFGQGTRLTVV.